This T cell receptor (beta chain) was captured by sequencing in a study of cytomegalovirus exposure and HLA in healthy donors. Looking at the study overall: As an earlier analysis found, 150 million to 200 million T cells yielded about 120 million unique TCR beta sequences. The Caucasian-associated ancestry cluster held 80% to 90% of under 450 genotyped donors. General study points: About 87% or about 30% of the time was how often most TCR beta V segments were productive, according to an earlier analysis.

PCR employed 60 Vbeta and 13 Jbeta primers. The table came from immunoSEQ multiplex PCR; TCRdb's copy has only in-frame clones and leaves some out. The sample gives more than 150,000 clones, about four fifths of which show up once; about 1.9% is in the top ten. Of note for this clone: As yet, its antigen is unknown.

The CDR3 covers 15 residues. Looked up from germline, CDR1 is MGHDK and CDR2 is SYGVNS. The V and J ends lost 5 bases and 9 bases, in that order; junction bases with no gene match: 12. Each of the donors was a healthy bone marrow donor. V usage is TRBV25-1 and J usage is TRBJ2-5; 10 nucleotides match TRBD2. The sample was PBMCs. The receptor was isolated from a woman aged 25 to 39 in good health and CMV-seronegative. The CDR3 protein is CASSRSGGAPGAQYF. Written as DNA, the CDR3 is TGTGCCAGCAGTCGGAGCGGGGGGGCCCCCGGGGCCCAGTACTTC.